The 17 T cell receptor beta chains below come from one sample, sequenced in a study of Tregs in tolerant kidney transplant recipients. TCRdb's copy holds only in-frame clones and misses some; the assay was immunoSEQ multiplex PCR. The sample lists 240,000 or so clones; roughly 84% were seen once. The sample comprised CD4+ T cells from blood. The source of these receptors is a human donor in good health.

Note on this clone: Relative to the germline gene, one junction end is altered; a read error may explain this. The chain is built from TRBV29-1 and TRBJ2-3; 9 nucleotides match TRBD2. This CDR3 spans 15 amino acids. Germline V gene sequence: CDR1 SQVTM, CDR2 ANQGSEA. The CDR3 bases are TGCAGCGATGAAGGGCGGGGGGGCCAGATAGATACGCAGTATTTT. It specifies CSDEGRGGQIDTQYF.

Comments on this clone: The sample has other DNA sequences that encode this CDR3 too. The chain employs TRBV9 and TRBJ1-1, with D perhaps TRBD1 (5 bases). CDR1 and CDR2 (germline): SGDLS, YYNGEE. Trimming took 0 bases from V and 2 from J, leaving 11 bases between them. This CDR3 region has 15 residues. CDR3 sequence reads: CASSVDGRANTEAFF. The CDR3 DNA sequence: TGTGCCAGCAGCGTAGACGGCAGGGCTAACACTGAAGCTTTCTTT.

The sample holds a few counts of this clone. The genes are TRBV7-9 and TRBJ1-4; TRBD1 matches 10 bases. V gave up 4 bases and J gave up 0 bases; unmatched junction bases: 8. The CDR3 has 18 residues. CDR1 and CDR2 from the germline V gene are SEHNR and FQNEAQ (reference sequence). Written as DNA, the CDR3 is TGTGCCAGCAGCTATTCCGGGACAGGGGCCTCAACTAATGAAAAACTGTTTTTT. Translated, it gives CASSYSGTGASTNEKLFF.

The chain carries TRBV18 and TRBJ2-1; no reliable D call. Germline V CDR1 and CDR2: KGHSH, LQKENI. Trimming took off 2 bases at V and 3 bases at J, with 11 bases between the two ends. The CDR3 totals 15 residues. The CDR3: CASSPDQVVYNEQFF. For the CDR3, the DNA is TGTGCCAGCTCACCAGACCAGGTGGTCTACAATGAGCAGTTCTTC.

This sequence joins TRBV6-5 and TRBJ2-3, with 7 bases matching TRBD2. CDR3 length equals 14 residues. Germline trimming cut 8 bases from V and 5 bases from J; bases unmatched to any gene: 10. Germline CDR1 and CDR2: MNHEY and SVGAGI. The CDR3 region is CASAAAGAGDTQYF. CDR3 sequence (DNA): TGTGCCAGCGCCGCCGCGGGAGCAGGAGATACGCAGTATTTT.

V is TRBV29-1 and J is TRBJ1-2, with D maybe TRBD1 (6 bases). The V end lost 4 bases, the J end lost 5 bases, and 29 bases lay between the germline ends. In germline, CDR1 is SQVTM, CDR2 ANQGSEA. The CDR3 runs to 18 residues. The CDR3 protein is CSVGPLGGANSLGYGYTF. CDR3 in DNA: TGCAGCGTTGGACCCCTAGGGGGGGCGAACTCCCTAGGGTATGGCTACACCTTC. The full variable domain, its missing parts supplied by reference TRBV29-1 and TRBJ1-2, is SAVISQKPSRDICQRGTSLTIQCQVDSQVTMMFWYRQQPGQSLTLIATANQGSEATYESGFVIDKFPISRPNLTFSTLTVSNMSPEDSSIYLCSVGPLGGANSLGYGYTFGSGTRLTVV.

The chain carries TRBV7-2 and TRBJ2-1; 12 bases align to TRBD2. CDR1 is SGHTA, CDR2 FQGNSA, per germline. V was clipped by 4 bases and J by 6 bases; unmatched bases: 4. CDR3 size: 15 residues. In nucleotides, the CDR3 is TGTGCCAGCAGCTCTAGCGGGGGGGCCGGCAATGAGCAGTTCTTC. Protein sequence: CASSSSGGAGNEQFF. Variable domain in full (rest from reference TRBV7-2 and TRBJ2-1): GAGVSQSPSNKVTEKGKDVELRCDPISGHTALYWYRQSLGQGLEFLIYFQGNSAPDKSGLPSDRFSAERTGGSVSTLTIQRTQQEDSAVYLCASSSSGGAGNEQFFGPGTRLTVL.

The V gene is TRBV11-1, the J gene TRBJ2-7, with 10 positions matching TRBD2. The CDR3 runs 15 residues. The V gene end was trimmed by 5 bases and the J gene end by 4 bases; junction bases not matched to a gene: 8. CDR1 and CDR2 (germline): SGHAT, FQDESV (reference sequence). CDR3 DNA sequence: TGTGCCAGCAGCCTTGGGGGGACTAGCGAGTACGAGCAGTACTTC. As protein: CASSLGGTSEYEQYF.

This clone was recorded a few times. J is TRBJ2-5 and V is TRBV11-2; 12 positions match TRBD2. J gave up 2 bases and V 1 base, and 8 bases lay outside the gene matches. This CDR3 has 18 amino acids. Per germline, CDR1 SGHAT and CDR2 FQNNGV. In nucleotides, the CDR3 is TGTGCCAGCAGCTTAGGTCTACTAGCGGGGGGCACGCAAGAGACCCAGTACTTC. Translating gives CASSLGLLAGGTQETQYF. The whole variable domain, filled in from reference TRBV11-2 and TRBJ2-5, reads EAGVAQSPRYKIIEKRQSVAFWCNPISGHATLYWYQQILGQGPKLLIQFQNNGVVDDSQLPKDRFSAERLKGVDSTLKIQPAKLEDSAVYLCASSLGLLAGGTQETQYFGPGTRLLVL.

The J gene is TRBJ2-6, the V gene TRBV5-1; no firm D call. Germline CDR1 and CDR2: SGHRS and YFSETQ. The CDR3 consists of 17 residues. Trimming took off 0 bases at V and 8 bases at J, with 18 bases between the two ends. CDR3 in amino acids: CASSLAGLGSRTNVLTF. CDR3 nucleotide sequence: TGCGCCAGCAGCTTGGCCGGGCTGGGTTCTAGGACCAACGTCCTGACTTTC.

V gene TRBV6-1 combines with J gene TRBJ1-2; weak D call: TRBD1 (5 bases). CDR1 and CDR2 (germline): MNHNS, SASEGT. The CDR3 extends over 13 amino acids. Trimming removed 2 bases at V and 3 bases at J, with 7 bases between. The CDR3 spells CASSETRDYGYTF. As DNA, the CDR3 is TGTGCCAGCAGTGAAACCAGGGACTATGGCTACACCTTC.

The chain is built from TRBV13 and TRBJ1-2, with D maybe TRBD1 (6 bases). The germline CDR1 and CDR2 sequences are PRHDT and FYEKMQ (reference sequence). This CDR3 is 16 amino acids long. V dropped 5 bases and J dropped 6 bases, with 22 bases sitting between them. CDR3 nucleotide sequence: TGTGCCAGCAGCCACCCAGACAGGACGACGCGAGATGGCTACACCTTC. Its protein is CASSHPDRTTRDGYTF.

This clone occurred a few times. The V call is TRBV2, the J call TRBJ1-2, with 10 bases identical to TRBD1. Germline V lookup: CDR1 SNHLY, CDR2 FYNNEI. The CDR3 has 13 residues. Trimming cost V 8 bases and J 8 bases; bases outside gene matches: 8. The DNA of the CDR3 is TGTGCCAGCGGGGGGACAGGGGCCACAGGCTACACCTTC. Its translation: CASGGTGATGYTF.

The V call is TRBV5-1, the J call TRBJ1-2; no clear D. This CDR3 comprises 13 residues. V lost 0 bases and J 2 bases, leaving 5 bases between the germline ends. Germline CDR1 and CDR2: SGHRS and YFSETQ. CDR3 amino acids: CASSLVGNYGYTF. The CDR3, as DNA: TGCGCCAGCAGCTTGGTGGGGAACTATGGCTACACCTTC.

The CDR3 region is CASSPDRGYETEAFF. CDR3 nucleotides: TGTGCCAGCAGCCCCGACAGGGGATATGAGACTGAAGCTTTCTTT. The rearrangement joins TRBV7-2 to TRBJ1-1; 8 bases fit TRBD1. The CDR3 covers 15 residues. Germline CDR1 reads SGHTA; CDR2 reads FQGNSA. Trimming cost V 5 bases and J 5 bases; bases outside gene matches: 10.

J is TRBJ1-5 and V is TRBV5-6; D unclear. Trimming took off 1 base at V and 6 bases at J, with 11 bases between the two ends. The CDR3 covers 14 residues. Germline CDR1 is SGHDT and CDR2 is YYEEEE. The chain's CDR3 is CASSLKRDIQPQHF. In DNA, the CDR3 is TGTGCCAGCAGCTTGAAACGGGATATTCAGCCCCAGCATTTT.

The gene calls are TRBV11-3 and TRBJ2-7; D possibly corresponds to TRBD2 (6 bases). The germline CDR1 and CDR2 sequences are SGHNT and YENEEA. CDR3 size: 11 residues. The chain's CDR3 is CAFSRGGEQYF. CDR3 DNA sequence: TGTGCTTTCTCCCGGGGAGGCGAGCAGTACTTC.